This is a list of T cell receptor beta chains from one sample in a study of Graves' ophthalmopathy and Graves' hyperthyroidism. MiXCR, run by TCRdb on the multiplex PCR reads, gives a single entry per CDR3 protein. Of 680,000 or so distinct CDR3 sequences in the sample, about a fifth are singletons; the top ten hold approximately 7.7%. Material: peripheral blood. All receptors come from a woman aged 18-30 years with stable Graves' hyperthyroidism. Some clones in this sample may be carry-over from other donors' samples. Each CDR3 is given with its conserved first and last residue. D genes are given only for firm matches. Not all rows give a size; the values are once, few, many and, for expanded clones, a class.

len: 11
d_gene: .
v_gene: TRBV29-1
j_gene: TRBJ2-1
abundance: .
CDR3aa: CSVEMDFNPFF
CDR3nt: TGCAGCGTTGAAATGGACTTTAATCCGTTCTTC

len: 20
d_gene: .
v_gene: TRBV10-1
j_gene: TRBJ1-1
abundance: .
CDR3aa: CASDVKSRPPSPKMNTEAFF
CDR3nt: TGCGCCAGCGACGTGAAGTCTCGACCTCCTTCACCGAAGATGAACACTGAAGCTTTCTTT

len: 15
d_gene: TRBD1
v_gene: TRBV11-2
j_gene: TRBJ2-7
abundance: once
CDR3aa: CASSADRFGRDEQYF
CDR3nt: TGTGCCAGCAGCGCGGACAGGTTCGGTCGGGACGAGCAGTACTTC

len: 16
d_gene: .
v_gene: TRBV4-3
j_gene: TRBJ2-4
abundance: few
CDR3aa: CASSQAWQGGRNIQYF
CDR3nt: TGCGCCAGCAGCCAAGCCTGGCAGGGAGGCAGAAACATTCAGTACTTC

len: 11
d_gene: .
v_gene: TRBV7-2
j_gene: TRBJ2-1
abundance: few
CDR3aa: CASSLINEQFF
CDR3nt: TGTGCCAGCAGCTTGATCAATGAGCAGTTCTTC

len: 13
d_gene: .
v_gene: TRBV19
j_gene: TRBJ2-5
abundance: many
CDR3aa: CASSIGGRETQYF
CDR3nt: TGTGCCAGTAGTATTGGAGGGCGAGAGACCCAGTACTTC

len: 14
d_gene: .
v_gene: TRBV7-2
j_gene: TRBJ1-5
abundance: few
CDR3aa: CASSLAGTHQPQHF
CDR3nt: TGTGCCAGCAGCTTAGCAGGGACTCATCAGCCCCAGCATTTT

len: 15
d_gene: .
v_gene: TRBV6-5
j_gene: TRBJ2-1
abundance: .
CDR3aa: CASSSGASDGNEQFF
CDR3nt: TGTGCCAGCAGTTCAGGTGCCTCTGATGGCAATGAGCAGTTCTTC

len: 15
d_gene: TRBD2
v_gene: TRBV6-2/TRBV6-3
j_gene: TRBJ2-7
abundance: many
CDR3aa: CASSYRGGSTYEQYF
CDR3nt: TGTGCCAGCAGTTACCGGGGCGGGAGTACCTACGAGCAGTACTTC

len: 13
d_gene: .
v_gene: TRBV7-8
j_gene: TRBJ1-2
abundance: many
CDR3aa: CASSLAQSPGYTF
CDR3nt: TGTGCCAGCAGCTTAGCGCAGTCCCCGGGCTACACCTTC

len: 14
d_gene: TRBD1
v_gene: TRBV10-1
j_gene: TRBJ2-7
abundance: few
CDR3aa: CASSDSQGDYEQYF
CDR3nt: TGCGCCAGCAGTGATTCCCAGGGGGATTACGAGCAGTACTTC

len: 12
d_gene: .
v_gene: TRBV7-8
j_gene: TRBJ2-7
abundance: .
CDR3aa: CASSYEAYEQYF
CDR3nt: TGTGCCAGCAGCTACGAGGCCTACGAGCAGTACTTC

len: 13
d_gene: .
v_gene: TRBV6-1
j_gene: TRBJ1-6
abundance: many
CDR3aa: CASTGQYNSPLHF
CDR3nt: TGTGCCAGCACCGGACAGTATAATTCACCCCTCCACTTT

len: 15
d_gene: .
v_gene: TRBV6-5
j_gene: TRBJ1-2
abundance: many
CDR3aa: CASSYGQGVNYGYTF
CDR3nt: TGTGCCAGCAGTTACGGGCAAGGAGTTAACTATGGCTACACCTTC

len: 12
d_gene: .
v_gene: TRBV7-2
j_gene: TRBJ2-2
abundance: many
CDR3aa: CASSFETGELFF
CDR3nt: TGTGCCAGCAGCTTCGAGACCGGGGAGCTGTTTTTT

len: 16
d_gene: .
v_gene: TRBV4-1
j_gene: TRBJ1-5
abundance: .
CDR3aa: CASSQDKVYSNQPQHF
CDR3nt: TGCGCCAGCAGCCAAGACAAGGTATATAGCAATCAGCCCCAGCATTTT

len: 16
d_gene: .
v_gene: TRBV4-1
j_gene: TRBJ2-7
abundance: many
CDR3aa: CASSQSVISDSYEQYF
CDR3nt: TGCGCCAGCAGCCAATCAGTGATTAGCGACTCCTACGAGCAGTACTTC

len: 14
d_gene: TRBD1
v_gene: TRBV12-3/TRBV12-4
j_gene: TRBJ1-1
abundance: few
CDR3aa: CASMGQELRTEAFF
CDR3nt: TGTGCCAGCATGGGACAGGAATTGCGTACTGAAGCTTTCTTT

len: 21
d_gene: .
v_gene: TRBV6-1
j_gene: TRBJ1-5
abundance: few
CDR3aa: CASSERTYSIGETTGDRAQHF
CDR3nt: TGTGCCAGCAGTGAAAGGACGTACTCCATAGGGGAAACAACTGGTGATCGGGCCCAGCATTTT

len: 16
d_gene: .
v_gene: TRBV20-1
j_gene: TRBJ1-6
abundance: few
CDR3aa: CSARDIGQGSNSPLHF
CDR3nt: TGCAGCGCTAGAGATATCGGACAAGGTTCAAATTCACCCCTCCACTTT

len: 16
d_gene: .
v_gene: TRBV7-2
j_gene: TRBJ2-2
abundance: many
CDR3aa: CASSYAGTTNTGELFF
CDR3nt: TGTGCCAGCAGCTACGCCGGGACAACGAACACCGGGGAGCTGTTTTTT